These 14 T cell receptor beta chains were sequenced from one sample in a study of T cells in Graves' hyperthyroidism and ophthalmopathy. The source material, RNA transcripts, was used to amplify TCR beta CDR3 regions. The HTBI primer set drove a first-round RT-PCR of the TCR CDR3. MiXCR, applied by TCRdb to the multiplex PCR reads, yields one record per CDR3 protein. The sample includes under 200,000 distinct CDR3 sequences, less than 10% of them seen just once. The sample was blood. These receptors were collected from a woman between 18 and 30 years old with Graves' hyperthyroidism that later progressed to Graves' ophthalmopathy.

This clonotype was observed a few times. The chain is built from TRBV7-8 and TRBJ1-5; 7 nucleotides match TRBD1. The CDR3 loop spans 14 amino acids. Trimming took 1 base from V and 5 from J; bases not matched to a gene: 2. The germline CDR1 and CDR2 sequences are SGHVS and FQNEAQ. The CDR3 sequence is CASSLGRGHQPQHF. The CDR3 DNA sequence: TGTGCCAGCAGCTTAGGGAGGGGGCATCAGCCCCAGCATTTT.

J is TRBJ1-6 and V is TRBV28, with D uncertain. Germline V gives CDR1 MDHEN, CDR2 SYDVKM. The V end was cut by 5 bases, the J end by 6 bases, with 14 bases between. This CDR3 region has 15 residues. The CDR3 DNA is TGTGCCAGCAGTACCCCCGCCGGTTTTAATTCACCCCTCCACTTT. It yields the protein CASSTPAGFNSPLHF.

This clonotype was counted between two and nine times. V usage is TRBV6-1 and J usage is TRBJ1-5; 9 bases agree with TRBD1. The CDR3 is made up of 15 amino acids. CDR1 is MNHNS, CDR2 SASEGT, per germline. With V trimmed by 6 bases and J by 2 bases, 5 bases remained unmatched. The CDR3 DNA is TGTGCCAGCAGGCAAACAGGGGGCGGCAATCAGCCCCAGCATTTT. Protein: CASRQTGGGNQPQHF.

This clonotype was counted ten times or more. This chain uses TRBV6-1 with TRBJ2-7, with D maybe TRBD1 (6 bases). Trimming pared 1 base from V and 2 bases from J, leaving 9 bases between. Per germline, CDR1 MNHNS and CDR2 SASEGT. The CDR3 sequence is 14 residues long. The CDR3 DNA reads as TGTGCCAGCAGTGAAGTGGACAGTGCCTACGAGCAGTACTTC. Translating it yields CASSEVDSAYEQYF.

This clonotype was observed at least ten times. The rearrangement joins TRBV20-1 to TRBJ2-5; maybe TRBD2 (6 bases). The CDR3 length is 13 residues. V lost 6 bases, J lost 1 base, and 12 bases lay in between. CDR1 and CDR2 (germline): DFQATT, SNEGSKA (reference sequence). The CDR3 here is CSAPRDFQETQYF. The CDR3 nucleotides read TGCAGTGCCCCACGGGACTTCCAAGAGACCCAGTACTTC.

The gene calls are TRBV20-1 and TRBJ2-1, with D possibly matching TRBD2 (6 bases). V dropped 0 bases and J dropped 4 bases, with 13 bases sitting between them. This CDR3 comprises 15 residues. Germline-derived CDR1 and CDR2 are DFQATT and SNEGSKA (reference sequence). Here the CDR3 DNA reads TGCAGTGCTAGAGATCTCGCGGGGCAATACAATGAGCAGTTCTTC. It is translated as CSARDLAGQYNEQFF.

This clonotype has a count of ten or more. The genes are TRBV20-1 and TRBJ1-1; D remains ambiguous. The CDR3 totals 12 residues. Trimming cost V 7 bases and J 4 bases, with 13 bases left between them. The germline V gene has CDR1 DFQATT and CDR2 SNEGSKA (reference sequence). Here the CDR3 reads CSVEEGFTEAFF. As DNA, the CDR3 is TGCAGTGTTGAGGAGGGATTCACTGAAGCTTTCTTT.

This clonotype has at least ten counts. This chain uses TRBV20-1 with TRBJ1-2, with a tentative D call TRBD1 (6 bases). The CDR3 covers 12 residues. The germline gives CDR1 DFQATT, CDR2 SNEGSKA (reference sequence). V lost 3 bases to trimming and J lost 7 bases, with 12 bases between them. CDR3 region: CSARGGTSGYTF. The CDR3 DNA reads TGCAGTGCTAGGGGGGGCACTAGTGGCTACACCTTC.

This clonotype was detected many times. The chain links TRBV28 to TRBJ1-1, with D possibly matching TRBD1 (6 bases). Germline-derived CDR1 and CDR2 are MDHEN and SYDVKM. The CDR3 is 13 residues long. V lost 6 bases, J lost 0 bases, and 8 bases lay in between. The CDR3 bases are TGTGCCAGCAGACAGGGCATGAACACTGAAGCTTTCTTT. The encoded protein is CASRQGMNTEAFF.

This clonotype was counted between two and nine times. The V call is TRBV12-5, the J call TRBJ2-7; 8 bases agree with TRBD1. Trimming took 1 base from V and 7 from J; bases not matched to a gene: 18. CDR3 length: 18 amino acids. The germline V gene has CDR1 LGHNT and CDR2 FRNRAP. In nucleotides, the CDR3 is TGTGCTAGTGGTTTGGCATTACCCCGGGACAGGCTCCCAAAGGAGCAGTACTTC. Its translation: CASGLALPRDRLPKEQYF.

This clonotype was detected ten times or more. The rearrangement joins TRBV6-1 to TRBJ1-2, with D maybe TRBD1 (6 bases). CDR3 length equals 15 residues. Germline V gives CDR1 MNHNS, CDR2 SASEGT. V dropped 5 bases and J dropped 4 bases, with 17 bases sitting between them. CDR3: CASSFVGDTAYGYTF. DNA of the CDR3: TGTGCCAGCAGTTTCGTCGGGGACACTGCCTATGGCTACACCTTC.

This clonotype was counted between two and nine times. V usage is TRBV5-6 and J usage is TRBJ1-1; D uncertain. The CDR3 is 13 amino acids. Trimming took off 1 base at V and 4 bases at J, with 8 bases between the two ends. The germline V gene encodes CDR1 SGHDT and CDR2 YYEEEE. CDR3 bases: TGTGCCAGCAGCTTGCCCCCGAGCACTGAAGCTTTCTTT. Translated, it gives CASSLPPSTEAFF. The complete variable domain, with remaining parts taken from reference TRBV5-6 and TRBJ1-1, reads DAGVTQSPTHLIKTRGQQVTLRCSPKSGHDTVSWYQQALGQGPQFIFQYYEEEERQRGNFPDRFSGHQFPNYSSELNVNALLLGDSALYLCASSLPPSTEAFFGQGTRLTVV.

In this sample, this clonotype turned up many times. The CDR3 region has the DNA TGTGCCAGCAGCAACGGGGGAAATCAGCCCCAGCATTTT. Translating gives CASSNGGNQPQHF. V usage is TRBV6-1 and J usage is TRBJ1-5; a weak D match, TRBD1 (5 bases). Per the germline V gene, CDR1 is MNHNS and CDR2 is SASEGT. V gave up 6 bases and J gave up 4 bases, with 10 bases separating them. The CDR3 is 13 amino acids.

Ten or more counts support this clonotype. CDR3 DNA sequence: TGTGCCAGCAGCTCCATCGACAGGGGAAAGAATGAGCAGTTCTTC. It codes for CASSSIDRGKNEQFF. The V and J genes are TRBV13 and TRBJ2-1; 8 positions match TRBD1. The CDR3 is made up of 15 amino acids. Germline CDR1 PRHDT, CDR2 FYEKMQ (reference sequence). The trim removed 4 bases at V and 7 bases at J, leaving 9 bases unmatched.